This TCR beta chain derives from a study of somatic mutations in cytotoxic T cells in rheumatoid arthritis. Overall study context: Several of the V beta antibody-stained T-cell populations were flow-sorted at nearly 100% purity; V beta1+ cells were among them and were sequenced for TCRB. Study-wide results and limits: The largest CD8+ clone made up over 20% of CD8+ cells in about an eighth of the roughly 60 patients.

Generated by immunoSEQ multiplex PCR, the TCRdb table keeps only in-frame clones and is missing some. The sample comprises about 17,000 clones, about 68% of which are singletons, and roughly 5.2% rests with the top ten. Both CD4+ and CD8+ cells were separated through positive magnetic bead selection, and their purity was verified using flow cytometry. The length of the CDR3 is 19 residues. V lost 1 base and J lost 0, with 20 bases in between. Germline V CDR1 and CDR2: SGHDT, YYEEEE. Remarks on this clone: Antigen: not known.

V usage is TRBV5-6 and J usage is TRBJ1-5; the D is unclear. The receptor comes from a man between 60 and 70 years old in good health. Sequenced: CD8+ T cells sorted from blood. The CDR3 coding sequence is TGTGCCAGCAGCTTGCAAAGCGGGGATAGTTTTCATAGCAATCAGCCCCAGCATTTT. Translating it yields CASSLQSGDSFHSNQPQHF. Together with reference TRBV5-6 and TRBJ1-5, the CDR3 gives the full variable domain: DAGVTQSPTHLIKTRGQQVTLRCSPKSGHDTVSWYQQALGQGPQFIFQYYEEEERQRGNFPDRFSGHQFPNYSSELNVNALLLGDSALYLCASSLQSGDSFHSNQPQHFGDGTRLSIL.